Given below is one T cell receptor (beta chain) in context. Its specific antigen is unknown. No qualities accompany the bases; no much larger clone lies one base away. The data derive from a study of OX40 agonist ivuxolimab in advanced cancers. For context, the study as a whole: Ivuxolimab was a fully human IgG2 agonistic monoclonal antibody targeting the costimulatory receptor OX40 (CD134). Intravenous ivuxolimab was administered to patients every 2 weeks at six dose levels: 0.01, 0.1, 0.3, 1.5, 3 and 10 mg/kg. Among the approximately 50 dose-escalation patients, 19 had hepatocellular carcinoma, roughly 15 melanoma, 9 renal cell carcinoma and 9 head and neck cancer. A male proportion of 70% to 90% and a mean age of approximately 61 years, ranging from 23 to 79, were recorded for the dose-escalation cohort. Prior anti-PD-1, anti-PD-L1 or anti-CTLA-4 therapy was permitted, and checkpoint inhibitors had been received by about 36% of dose-escalation patients. Partial responses occurred in three dose-escalation patients: two with cutaneous melanoma and one with hepatocellular carcinoma. The purpose of peripheral TCRbeta sequencing was to test whether ivuxolimab changed TCR sequence diversity and led to clonal T-cell expansion. The paper describes the monotherapy dose-escalation part (N = 52 patients) of the phase I trial of ivuxolimab. Broader findings and caveats from the paper: Low levels of normalized T-cell clonal expansion were also seen in some patients who did not respond. At doses of 0.1 to 3.0 mg/kg, clonal expansion of both CD4+ and CD8+ T cells in blood was seen between baseline and week 6. After ivuxolimab, expanded clones were on average more numerous among CD8+ T cells than among CD4+ T cells. The antigen specificity of the clonally expanded peripheral T cells was not determined. Partial responders in the 0.1-3.0 mg/kg groups had among the lowest normalized peripheral clonal expansion, especially among CD8+ T cells.

Patients with autoimmune disease history or receiving systemic immunosuppression were excluded from the trial. In every dose cohort, peripheral blood was drawn for TCR sequencing at baseline, cycle 4 day 1, and cycle 7 day 1. Samples were obtained from an open-label, multicenter, first-in-human phase I dose-escalation trial of ivuxolimab. Adults with locally advanced or metastatic melanoma, renal cell, hepatocellular, or head and neck squamous cell carcinoma were enrolled in the trial. Before TCR sequencing, CD4+ T cells and CD8+ T cells were sorted from peripheral blood as separate populations. Genomic DNA was isolated from the sorted cells so that the TCRbeta CDR3 region could be sequenced. TCRbeta CDR3 regions were sequenced using the immunoSEQ Assay. This immuneACCESS table, as held by TCRdb, lists in-frame sequences with V and J called but not all clones. Of the missing ones, under half trace to an unresolved V gene in checked studies; the others have no known cause. For this sample the table gives some 130,000 clones, of which less than 95% were detected only once. Approximately 0.99% of the sample rests with the top ten.

The CDR3 contains 14 residues, cysteine and phenylalanine counted. Kept here is only the CDR3 DNA, which spans 42 bases and is read in frame from base 1. V lost 0 bases and J lost 6 bases; the stretch between them is 12 bases long. As encoded in the germline V gene, CDR1 is SGHRS while CDR2 is YFSETQ. The receptor was derived from an adult with an advanced solid tumor such as melanoma, head and neck, liver or kidney cancer. The sequence is built from TRBV5-1 and TRBJ1-2; the D gene is not confidently resolved. Sequences were derived from CD4+ or CD8+ T cells sorted from blood, sampled in a trial of the OX40 agonist ivuxolimab. DNA sequence: TGCGCCAGCAGCTTGGAGGGAGGGAATGATGGCTACACCTTC. It translates as CASSLEGGNDGYTF. Outside the CDR3, residues come from the reference TRBV5-1 and TRBJ1-2 proteins, so the full variable domain is: KAGVTQTPRYLIKTRGQQVTLSCSPISGHRSVSWYQQTPGQGLQFLFEYFSETQRNKGNFPGRFSGRQFSNSRSEMNVSTLELGDSALYLCASSLEGGNDGYTFGSGTRLTVV.